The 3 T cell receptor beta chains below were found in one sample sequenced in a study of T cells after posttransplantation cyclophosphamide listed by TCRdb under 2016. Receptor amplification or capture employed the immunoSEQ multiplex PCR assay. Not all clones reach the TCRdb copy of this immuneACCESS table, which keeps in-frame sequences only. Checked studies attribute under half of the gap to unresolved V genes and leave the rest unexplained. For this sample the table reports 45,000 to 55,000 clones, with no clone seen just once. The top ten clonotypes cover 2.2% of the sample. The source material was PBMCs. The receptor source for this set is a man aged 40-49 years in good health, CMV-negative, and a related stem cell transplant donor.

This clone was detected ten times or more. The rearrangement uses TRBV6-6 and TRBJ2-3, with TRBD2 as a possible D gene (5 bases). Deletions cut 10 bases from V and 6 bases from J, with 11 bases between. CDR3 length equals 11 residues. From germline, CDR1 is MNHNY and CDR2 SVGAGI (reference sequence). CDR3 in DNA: TGTGCCACCCAATCGGGGGATACGCAGTATTTT. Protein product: CATQSGDTQYF.

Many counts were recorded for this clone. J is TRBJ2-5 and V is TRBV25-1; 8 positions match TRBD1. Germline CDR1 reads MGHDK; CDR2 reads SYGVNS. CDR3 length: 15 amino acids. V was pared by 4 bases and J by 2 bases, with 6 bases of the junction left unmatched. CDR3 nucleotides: TGTGCCAGCAGTGGCGGGACAGGTTTTCAAGAGACCCAGTACTTC. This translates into CASSGGTGFQETQYF.

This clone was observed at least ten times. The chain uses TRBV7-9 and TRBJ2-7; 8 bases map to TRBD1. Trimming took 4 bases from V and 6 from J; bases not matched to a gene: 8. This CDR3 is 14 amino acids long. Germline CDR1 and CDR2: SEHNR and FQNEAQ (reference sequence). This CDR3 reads CASSSGAGGVEQYF. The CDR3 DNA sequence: TGTGCCAGCAGCTCCGGGGCAGGGGGCGTCGAGCAGTACTTC.